Shown below are 11 T cell receptor beta chains from a single sample sequenced in a study of blood T cell repertoires in COVID-19 (dated by TCRdb to 2018 to 2020). Receptor libraries were prepared by the immunoSEQ multiplex PCR assay. In TCRdb, the immuneACCESS table is reduced to in-frame sequences with V and J assigned. These tables do not hold every clone; where another copy was compared, an unresolved V gene accounts for under half, and the others remain unexplained. The sample records about 360,000 clones, around 87% of which are singletons. The ten largest clones take up around 3% of the sample. The sequenced sample was peripheral blood. These receptor sequences come from a human donor in a cohort sampled during active COVID-19.

DNA of the CDR3: TGTGCCAGTAGTGTAGGGTCAGCAGGCCATTCCTACGAGCAGTACTTC. Protein: CASSVGSAGHSYEQYF. This chain links TRBV19 with TRBJ2-7; unclear D gene. V was clipped by 5 bases and J by 1 base, with 18 bases between them. The CDR3 runs to 16 residues. Per the germline V gene, CDR1 is LNHDA and CDR2 is SQIVND (reference sequence).

The chain uses TRBV5-1 and TRBJ2-1; 7 bases match TRBD2. This CDR3 has 16 residues. After removal of 2 bases from V and 3 bases from J, the junction contained 8 bases not matched to a gene. Germline CDR1 SGHRS, CDR2 YFSETQ. The CDR3 protein is CASSFGRERGYNEQFF. As DNA, the CDR3 is TGCGCCAGCAGCTTCGGGCGGGAGAGAGGCTACAATGAGCAGTTCTTC.

The chain joins TRBV25-1 to TRBJ2-7; 8 bases match TRBD1. Germline CDR1 is MGHDK and CDR2 is SYGVNS. V shed 1 base, J shed 2 bases, and the junction held 7 bases outside the gene matches. The CDR3 runs 16 residues. The CDR3 nucleotides read TGTGCCAGCAGTGAATTGGGGACAGGCCTAACCTACGAGCAGTACTTC. Encoded protein: CASSELGTGLTYEQYF.

The chain recombines TRBV6-5 with TRBJ2-3; no clear D. The CDR3 loop spans 13 amino acids. Germline V gives CDR1 MNHEY, CDR2 SVGAGI. Trimming stripped 2 bases from V and 4 bases from J, with 7 bases between. CDR3 nucleotides: TGTGCCAGCAGTTACGGAGTATCAGATACGCAGTATTTT. Protein product: CASSYGVSDTQYF.

This chain uses TRBV28 with TRBJ2-7; D is uncertain. The length of the CDR3 is 14 residues. Between the trimmed V and J ends, which lost 10 bases and 0 bases, there was a span of 16 bases. Germline CDR1 and CDR2: MDHEN and SYDVKM. The CDR3 protein is CAINEPHSSYEQYF. DNA of the CDR3: TGTGCCATCAATGAACCCCATAGCTCCTACGAGCAGTACTTC.

The chain has TRBV10-1 and TRBJ2-7, with unresolved D. The germline V gene encodes CDR1 WNHNN and CDR2 SYGVQD (reference sequence). Trimming took off 0 bases at V and 9 bases at J, with 12 bases between the two ends. CDR3 length: 13 residues. For the CDR3, the DNA is TGCGCCAGCAGTGAGTCATTCACCTCCGGGCAGTACTTC. Translation: CASSESFTSGQYF.

The gene calls are TRBV1 and TRBJ2-1; TRBD2 reflects the table's D call only, with no check against the DNA. TRBV1 is marked as a pseudogene. The CDR3 is 22 residues long. The CDR3 sequence: CTSSQRAKSGTSGRGPSNEQFF. DNA for the CDR3: TGCACCAGCAGCCAACGAGCGAAGTCCGGGACTAGCGGGAGAGGCCCTAGTAATGAGCAGTTCTTC.

The rearrangement links TRBV14 to TRBJ1-1; a weak D match, TRBD1 (6 bases). Germline V CDR1 and CDR2: SGHDN, FVKESK. The CDR3 contains 15 residues. Trimming took 3 bases from V and 5 from J, leaving 16 bases between them. Here the CDR3 DNA reads TGTGCCAGCAGCCATCACAGGGTGAAAGGTACTGAAGCTTTCTTT. It specifies CASSHHRVKGTEAFF.

This clone showed up just a few times. The chain is built from TRBV5-4 and TRBJ2-3; 12 bases fit TRBD2. Trimming took 3 bases from V and 2 from J; bases not matched to a gene: 7. The CDR3 runs to 17 residues. CDR1 is SGHNT, CDR2 YYREEE, per germline (reference sequence). The chain's CDR3 is CASSSGLAGPNTDTQYF. As DNA, the CDR3 is TGTGCCAGCAGCTCAGGACTAGCGGGGCCCAACACAGATACGCAGTATTTT.

The genes are TRBV18 and TRBJ2-5; 9 bases align to TRBD1. The germline V gene encodes CDR1 KGHSH and CDR2 LQKENI. After removal of 3 bases from V and 8 bases from J, the junction contained 10 bases not matched to a gene. The CDR3 consists of 15 residues. CDR3 bases: TGTGCCAGCTCACCGCACCCTAGGACAGGGGAAACCCAGTACTTC. This encodes CASSPHPRTGETQYF.

The V and J genes are TRBV5-4 and TRBJ2-3; D is perhaps TRBD1 (6 bases). V lost 4 bases and J 6 bases, leaving 18 bases between the germline ends. CDR3 length: 15 residues. Germline V gene data show CDR1 as SGHNT and CDR2 as YYREEE (reference sequence). This chain's CDR3 is CASSIQGYSGDTQYF. CDR3 nucleotide sequence: TGTGCCAGCAGCATACAGGGATATAGTGGGGATACGCAGTATTTT.